The entry below gives a single T cell receptor (beta chain) sequence along with its context. The germline gives CDR1 MNHEY, CDR2 SMNVEV (reference sequence). Trimming removed 5 bases from V and 6 bases from J, with 22 bases in between. The CDR3 covers 16 residues. In terms of age and location, participants ranged from roughly 18 to 100 years and lived in about two dozen US areas. Cohort 3 recovered donors had two negative PCRs, clearance, or symptom resolution. Measured with immunoSEQ multiplex PCR; TCRdb has only the in-frame clones, and not every one. The table lists about 270,000 clones, around 91% of them singletons. The sample belongs to a study of blood T cell repertoires in COVID-19.

The receptor was derived from a woman younger than 35 who had recovered from COVID-19. The material sequenced was PBMCs or T cells enriched from blood (not recorded which). This chain connects TRBV27 to TRBJ1-2; D gene unclear. DNA of the CDR3: TGTGCCAGCAGTCTAAACGCGGCTCTCAGCGCCCATGGCTACACCTTC. Translating gives CASSLNAALSAHGYTF.